Shown below are 11 T cell receptor beta chains from a single sample sequenced in a study of CXCR3-negative and CXCR3-positive naive CD8 T cells. Findings of the study overall: CXCR3-positive naive cells carried more hydrophobic TRB CDR3s than CXCR3-negative ones.

No antigens are known for them. The study made its TRB cDNA libraries by 5' RACE, adding UMI labels. TCRdb reprocessed the 5' RACE reads; each CDR3 protein has one entry and no DNA is given. The clone table shows about 150,000 distinct CDR3 sequences, with the ten largest holding over 0.25%. Specimen: naive CXCR3+ CD8+ T cells from blood. Subset denoted: CD45RO-CCR7+CD27+CD95- naive CD8+ T cells expressing CXCR3 (TNR3+). These TCRs come from a human donor in good health. Some clones in this sample may be carry-over from other donors' samples.

This chain links TRBV28 with TRBJ1-5; TCRdb designates TRBD1, a call that cannot be tested without DNA. CDR3 length: 13 amino acids. The germline CDR1 and CDR2 sequences are MDHEN and SYDVKM. CDR3: CASHPVPGGPQHF.

The chain employs TRBV14 and TRBJ2-2. The CDR3 consists of 14 residues. CDR1 is SGHDN, CDR2 FVKESK, per germline. CDR3 region: CASSQESYTGELFF.

This sequence joins TRBV14 and TRBJ2-1; with no DNA, the TCRdb D assignment of TRBD1 cannot be verified. The V gene's germline CDR1 is SGHDN and CDR2 FVKESK. This CDR3 spans 14 amino acids. This CDR3 is CASSQAGGYGEQFF.

The chain employs TRBV29-1 and TRBJ2-1; the D gene TCRdb calls, TRBD2, cannot be checked with no DNA. CDR3 length: 17 residues. The germline CDR1 and CDR2 sequences are SQVTM and ANQGSEA. The chain's CDR3 is CSVEPRWDGRNFNEQFF.

This chain uses TRBV13 with TRBJ1-6. The germline CDR1 and CDR2 sequences are PRHDT and FYEKMQ (reference sequence). This CDR3 has 16 amino acids. CDR3 sequence reads: CASSTTGTGEGSPLHF.

The chain combines TRBV15 with TRBJ2-3; as DNA is missing, the TRBD2 call by TCRdb cannot be tested. The length of the CDR3 is 19 residues. In germline, CDR1 is LNHNV, CDR2 YYDKDF (reference sequence). The CDR3 reads CATSRDWRLLAGGSDTQYF.

This rearrangement joins TRBV12-3 or TRBV12-4 to TRBJ1-2. CDR3 length: 15 residues. The CDR3 spells CASSLARPNDYGYTF.

V and J are TRBV12-3 or TRBV12-4 and TRBJ1-5; the TRBD1 assignment by TCRdb is unverifiable without DNA. The CDR3 length is 14 residues. This CDR3 is CASSFQGSGQPQHF.

The chain has TRBV28 and TRBJ2-7; the TRBD2 assignment by TCRdb is unverifiable without DNA. Germline CDR1 MDHEN, CDR2 SYDVKM. This CDR3 is 18 amino acids long. CDR3 loop: CASSRPGLAAISSYEQYF.

This chain connects TRBV7-9 to TRBJ2-5; the TCRdb call, TRBD1, lacks DNA for checking. From germline, CDR1 is SEHNR and CDR2 FQNEAQ (reference sequence). The CDR3 extends over 14 amino acids. The CDR3 sequence: CASSPRTEQETQYF.

The chain links TRBV12-5 to TRBJ2-7. The CDR3 is 13 residues long. Germline V gene lookup returns CDR1 LGHNT and CDR2 FRNRAP. The CDR3 sequence is CASGADLTYEQYF.